This T cell receptor beta chain was recorded in a study of cytomegalovirus exposure and HLA in healthy donors. On the study more broadly: From HLA-typed donors, an early data release held around 80 million unique TCRs.

Note on this clone: Its antigen is not identified.

The study ran its PCR with 60 Vbeta and 13 Jbeta primers. Libraries were prepared by immunoSEQ multiplex PCR; TCRdb keeps only in-frame clonotypes and omits some of them. The sample shows about 50,000 clones, approximately 85% of them seen only once. Findings and caveats of the study: The availability of immune exposure information extended only to CMV serostatus. Relative to equally common others, HLA-associated TCR beta chains showed greater clonal expansion in a later analysis.

Sequencing used PBMCs. This clonotype originated in a boy younger than 18 in good health and CMV-seropositive.

The CDR3 is CASSDTGFEQYF. The CDR3 nucleotides read TGTGCCAGCAGCGATACAGGGTTCGAGCAGTACTTC. The rearrangement uses TRBV9 and TRBJ2-7; maybe TRBD1 (6 bases). Trimming pared 3 bases from V and 6 bases from J, leaving 10 bases between. The CDR3 has 12 amino acids. The germline CDR1 and CDR2 sequences are SGDLS and YYNGEE.